This TCR beta chain was found in a study of control samples from healthy donors and cancer patients. This clone occurred a few times. Assay: immunoSEQ multiplex PCR; the TCRdb copy retains only in-frame clones and omits some. The data show tens of thousands of clones, around nine tenths seen once. Trimming left V 1 base short and J 0 bases short, with 8 bases between. Germline CDR1 reads SGHRS; CDR2 reads YFSETQ. The CDR3 has 15 residues. Sequenced sample: PBMCs. This chain connects TRBV5-1 to TRBJ1-5; D gene uncertain. The receptor was derived from a woman aged 45-59 years with colorectal cancer. The CDR3 DNA reads as TGCGCCAGCAGCTTGTTGTCATATAGCAATCAGCCCCAGCATTTT. It specifies CASSLLSYSNQPQHF.